What follows are 26 T cell receptor beta chains derived from one specimen sequenced in a study of lymphopenia after photon versus proton radiotherapy (dated by TCRdb to about 2019). The library relied on the immunoSEQ multiplex PCR assay. Sourced from immuneACCESS, this table was stored by TCRdb with only in-frame sequences that have V and J called. A share of the clones is absent; for the studies checked, an unresolved V gene accounts for under half, and the remainder has no known explanation. Here the sample has approximately 25,000 clones; 87% occur a single time. The ten largest clones capture roughly 19% of the sample. Sequences were derived from peripheral blood, sampled from a patient treated with photon-based radiotherapy. The origin of the receptors is a man between 45 and 60 years old with gastric cancer.

The chain couples TRBV18 to TRBJ1-1; D is ambiguous. CDR1 and CDR2 from the germline V gene are KGHSH and LQKENI. CDR3 size: 15 residues. Trimming left V 5 bases short and J 0 bases short, with 13 bases between. The CDR3 is CASSVGVGMNTEAFF. In DNA, the CDR3 is TGTGCCAGCTCAGTCGGGGTTGGGATGAACACTGAAGCTTTCTTT.

The chain links TRBV19 to TRBJ2-5; D perhaps matches TRBD2 (6 bases). Germline lookup yields CDR1 LNHDA and CDR2 SQIVND (reference sequence). The CDR3 loop spans 13 amino acids. The V and J ends lost 5 bases and 5 bases respectively, with 12 bases between them. The CDR3 nucleotides are TGTGCCAGTAGTCTTGTTGGAGGGGAGACCCAGTACTTC. As protein: CASSLVGGETQYF.

This rearrangement joins TRBV5-1 to TRBJ2-3, with D possibly TRBD1 on 6 matching bases. This CDR3 spans 15 amino acids. V lost 0 bases, J lost 2 bases, and 10 bases lay in between. CDR1 is SGHRS, CDR2 YFSETQ, per germline. The CDR3 nucleotides are TGCGCCAGCAGCTTGGATGGGGACATCACAGATACGCAGTATTTT. It encodes CASSLDGDITDTQYF.

The V gene is TRBV5-1, the J gene TRBJ1-3; 7 positions agree with TRBD1. Germline CDR1 and CDR2: SGHRS and YFSETQ. With 4 bases clipped from V and 0 bases from J, the junction kept 7 bases outside the gene matches. The CDR3 extends over 16 amino acids. This CDR3 is CASSRGQRSSGNTIYF. CDR3 sequence (DNA): TGCGCCAGCAGCAGGGGACAGCGAAGCTCTGGAAACACCATATATTTT.

This chain connects TRBV29-1 to TRBJ1-2; D is possibly TRBD1 (6 bases). CDR3 length: 11 amino acids. Germline-derived CDR1 and CDR2 are SQVTM and ANQGSEA. Trimming removed 7 bases from V and 8 bases from J, with 14 bases in between. The CDR3 DNA reads as TGCAGCGCGTTTCGGGGGCAAGGCTACACCTTC. Translation: CSAFRGQGYTF.

V is TRBV11-1 and J is TRBJ2-7, with D perhaps matching TRBD2 (5 bases). The CDR3 contains 14 residues. In germline, CDR1 is SGHAT, CDR2 FQDESV (reference sequence). The V and J ends lost 4 bases and 2 bases respectively, with 12 bases between them. The CDR3 spells CASSSSRVTYEQYF. CDR3 bases: TGTGCCAGCAGCTCTAGCAGAGTCACCTACGAGCAGTACTTC.

Only one count was recorded for this clone. The chain employs TRBV9 and TRBJ2-2, with D hard to call. V was trimmed by 0 bases and J by 2 bases, leaving 5 bases between them. This CDR3 contains 14 residues. Germline V CDR1 and CDR2: SGDLS, YYNGEE. CDR3 DNA sequence: TGTGCCAGCAGCGTAGTCACTAACACCGGGGAGCTGTTTTTT. This sequence encodes CASSVVTNTGELFF. Complete variable domain (other parts from reference TRBV9 and TRBJ2-2): DSGVTQTPKHLITATGQRVTLRCSPRSGDLSVYWYQQSLDQGLQFLIQYYNGEERAKGNILERFSAQQFPDLHSELNLSSLELGDSALYFCASSVVTNTGELFFGEGSRLTVL.

V usage is TRBV15 and J usage is TRBJ2-7; 7 nucleotides agree with TRBD1. This CDR3 is 11 amino acids long. Trimming cost V 4 bases and J 6 bases; bases outside gene matches: 0. Germline-derived CDR1 and CDR2 are LNHNV and YYDKDF (reference sequence). CDR3 nucleotides: TGTGCCACCAGCACAGGGGGCGAGCAGTACTTC. It specifies CATSTGGEQYF.

V gene TRBV10-1 combines with J gene TRBJ2-7; D uncertain. Germline values: CDR1 WNHNN, CDR2 SYGVQD (reference sequence). The CDR3 loop spans 9 amino acids. CDR3 bases: TGCGCCAGCCGGGTCAACCGGGACGTC. Its translation: CASRVNRDV.

The V gene is TRBV6-6, the J gene TRBJ1-1, with D perhaps TRBD1 (6 bases). Germline lookup yields CDR1 MNHNY and CDR2 SVGAGI (reference sequence). Trimming took off 7 bases at V and 12 bases at J, with 18 bases between the two ends. The CDR3 is 12 amino acids. CDR3 region: CASTLDRTKPFF. The CDR3 DNA reads as TGTGCCAGCACCTTAGACAGGACCAAACCTTTCTTT.

The sample holds one count of this clone. The CDR3 here is CASSTQPSTDTQYF. The CDR3 DNA is TGTGCCAGCAGCACTCAACCTAGCACAGATACGCAGTATTTT. The chain recombines TRBV9 with TRBJ2-3; the D is unclear. The V end lost 4 bases, the J end lost 0 bases, and 9 bases lay between the germline ends. This CDR3 spans 14 amino acids. Germline V gene sequence: CDR1 SGDLS, CDR2 YYNGEE.

The V call is TRBV4-1, the J call TRBJ2-5, with D unresolved. The CDR3 is 14 amino acids. Germline values: CDR1 MGHRA, CDR2 YSYEKL. V was trimmed by 0 bases and J by 1 base, leaving 6 bases between them. CDR3 protein: CASSQELFQETQYF. DNA for the CDR3: TGCGCCAGCAGCCAAGAACTCTTCCAAGAGACCCAGTACTTC.

This sequence joins TRBV29-1 and TRBJ1-3, with 10 bases matching TRBD1. With V trimmed by 7 bases and J by 2 bases, 5 bases remained unmatched. Germline CDR1 reads SQVTM; CDR2 reads ANQGSEA. This CDR3 is 14 amino acids long. The CDR3 sequence: CSGWTGGTGNTIYF. In nucleotides, the CDR3 is TGCAGCGGTTGGACAGGGGGGACTGGAAACACCATATATTTT.

The chain joins TRBV30 to TRBJ1-6; D gene unclear. From germline, CDR1 is GTSNPN and CDR2 SVGIG (reference sequence). V gave up 3 bases and J gave up 8 bases, with 17 bases separating them. This CDR3 region has 15 residues. The CDR3 reads CAWRWRARYDSPLHF. For the CDR3, the DNA is TGTGCCTGGAGATGGAGGGCGCGGTACGATTCACCCCTCCACTTT. Full variable domain (missing parts from reference TRBV30 and TRBJ1-6): SQTIHQWPATLVQPVGSPLSLECTVEGTSNPNLYWYRQAAGRGLQLLFYSVGIGQISSEVPQNLSASRPQDRQFILSSKKLLLSDSGFYLCAWRWRARYDSPLHFGNGTRLTVT.

V gene TRBV10-2 combines with J gene TRBJ2-7; a weak D match, TRBD1 (5 bases). The CDR3 has 15 amino acids. Germline V gene sequence: CDR1 WSHSY, CDR2 SAAADI. Trimming cost V 7 bases and J 0 bases, with 16 bases left between them. CDR3 in amino acids: CASTTDSTSSYEQYF. DNA of the CDR3: TGCGCCAGCACCACCGACAGTACAAGCTCCTACGAGCAGTACTTC.

The chain recombines TRBV30 with TRBJ2-3; 7 nucleotides agree with TRBD1. The germline CDR1 and CDR2 sequences are GTSNPN and SVGIG (reference sequence). Losses at the gene ends were 3 bases for V and 4 bases for J; bases not matched to a gene: 10. The CDR3 sequence is 15 residues long. The CDR3 bases are TGTGCCTGGAGCGCCCAGACAGGGAGCGCAGATACGCAGTATTTT. This translates into CAWSAQTGSADTQYF.

Of note for this clone: One junction end does not reproduce the germline sequence, and a read error may be involved. The V call is TRBV2, the J call TRBJ1-6; D not certain. The CDR3 is 14 amino acids. Germline assignment: CDR1 SNHLY and CDR2 FYNNEI. The CDR3 nucleotides read TGTGCCAGCAGCGAAGAAGGTTTTAGGTCACCCCTCCACTTT. Residues: CASSEEGFRSPLHF.

This chain uses TRBV19 with TRBJ1-4; D remains ambiguous. Germline V CDR1 and CDR2: LNHDA, SQIVND (reference sequence). Trimming shortened V by 3 bases and J by 1 base, and 6 bases separated the two germline ends. This CDR3 comprises 14 residues. CDR3 amino acids: CASSITGTNEKLFF. The CDR3 DNA is TGTGCCAGTAGTATTACGGGAACTAATGAAAAACTGTTTTTT. Filled out from reference TRBV19 and TRBJ1-4, the complete variable domain reads DGGITQSPKYLFRKEGQNVTLSCEQNLNHDAMYWYRQDPGQGLRLIYYSQIVNDFQKGDIAEGYSVSREKKESFPLTVTSAQKNPTAFYLCASSITGTNEKLFFGSGTQLSVL.

The chain joins TRBV25-1 to TRBJ2-1; the match to TRBD2 covers 8 bases. The V gene's germline CDR1 is MGHDK and CDR2 SYGVNS. CDR3 size: 14 residues. V gave up 4 bases and J gave up 2 bases; unmatched junction bases: 1. The CDR3 sequence is CASSVLAAYNEQFF. As DNA, the CDR3 is TGTGCCAGCAGTGTACTAGCGGCCTACAATGAGCAGTTCTTC.

This chain uses TRBV4-1 with TRBJ2-1, with a tentative D call TRBD2 (7 bases). The CDR3 covers 17 residues. V was clipped by 4 bases and J by 8 bases, with 24 bases between them. Looked up from germline, CDR1 is MGHRA and CDR2 is YSYEKL. The DNA of the CDR3 is TGCGCCAGCAGCCTCGGGGGGCGGGGGTCCCTCTTACATGAGCAGTTCTTC. Translation: CASSLGGRGSLLHEQFF.

The chain is built from TRBV6-6 and TRBJ2-7; D might be TRBD1 (5 bases). Germline CDR1 is MNHNY and CDR2 is SVGAGI (reference sequence). V lost 4 bases and J 3 bases, leaving 10 bases between the germline ends. The CDR3 has 13 amino acids. The CDR3 DNA reads TGTGCCAGCAGTTTAGGACAACTCTACGAGCAGTACGTC. Its translation is CASSLGQLYEQYV.

The V call is TRBV21-1, the J call TRBJ2-7; the DNA was not compared with TRBD1, the D call given in the table. TRBV21-1 is shown as a pseudogene. The CDR3 is made up of 12 amino acids. The CDR3 protein is CASIGTRYEQYF. CDR3 nucleotides: TGTGCCAGCATCGGGACAAGGTACGAGCAGTACTTC.

The CDR3 is CASNQLAKNIQYF. In DNA, the CDR3 is TGTGCCAGCAACCAATTAGCCAAAAACATTCAGTACTTC. The chain couples TRBV7-2 to TRBJ2-4; D uncertain. With 7 bases removed from V and 0 bases from J, the gap between germline ends came to 7 bases. Germline V lookup: CDR1 SGHTA, CDR2 FQGNSA. This CDR3 has 13 residues.

The chain couples TRBV5-1 to TRBJ1-5, with D perhaps TRBD1 (5 bases). Germline V gene lookup returns CDR1 SGHRS and CDR2 YFSETQ. The CDR3 runs to 14 residues. V was pared by 4 bases and J by 4 bases, with 12 bases between. The CDR3 sequence is CASSPGGGNQPQHF. The CDR3 bases are TGCGCCAGCAGCCCCGGGGGGGGGAATCAGCCCCAGCATTTT.

The genes are TRBV2 and TRBJ2-2; D gene uncertain. Trimming removed 7 bases at V and 0 bases at J, with 9 bases between. The CDR3 is made up of 14 amino acids. The germline gives CDR1 SNHLY, CDR2 FYNNEI. CDR3 DNA sequence: TGTGCCAGCACCTGGTACGCGAACACCGGGGAGCTGTTTTTT. It is translated as CASTWYANTGELFF.

The V call is TRBV11-3, the J call TRBJ1-1, with TRBD1 matching 10 bases. CDR3 length equals 16 residues. Germline V CDR1 and CDR2: SGHNT, YENEEA. Trimming at V came to 0 bases and at J to 3 bases, leaving 4 bases not matched to a gene. The CDR3 protein is CASSLEGTGVDTEAFF. For the CDR3, the DNA is TGTGCCAGCAGCTTAGAAGGGACAGGGGTGGACACTGAAGCTTTCTTT.